The source of this TCR beta chain is a study of memory CD4+ T cells and cytomegalovirus serostatus. The study, taken as a whole, reports: Each of 67 CMV-associated TCRbeta sequences occurred in one to five individuals.

On this clone: No antigen is known for it.

The sort gate was single viable CD3+CD4+CD8-CD45RO+ cells for memory CD4+ T cells. V lost 4 bases to trimming and J lost 1 base, with 11 bases between them. CDR3 length equals 15 residues. Germline V gene lookup returns CDR1 MGHRA and CDR2 YSYEKL. Measured with immunoSEQ multiplex PCR; TCRdb has only the in-frame clones, and not every one. Here the sample spans 55,000 to 65,000 clones, 82% being singletons. This receptor was obtained from an adult in good health and CMV-seronegative. Some clones in this sample may be carry-over from other donors' samples. This chain uses TRBV4-1 with TRBJ2-4; D uncertain. Sequences were obtained from memory CD4+ T cells from blood. Here the CDR3 DNA reads TGCGCCAGCAGCCCATCATCAATCGCCAAAAACATTCAGTACTTC. It is translated as CASSPSSIAKNIQYF.